This record concerns one T cell receptor (beta chain) sequence. Its antigen is undetermined. Investigators took 8 to 10 milliliters of peripheral blood from every donor. This sample was included in a study of blood T cells in healthy people across ages. Findings and caveats of the study: Shifts in expanded clonotypes may have been confounded by donor CMV status, which was unknown. Estimates of diversity drawn from one million T cells were considered underestimates.

With a J-beta primer mix and a sample-barcoded 5' primer, a second PCR ran about 7 to 12 cycles. With 12 random nucleotides, a template-switch adaptor tagged each individual cDNA molecule. TCRdb re-called the 5' RACE reads through MiXCR, storing one row per CDR3 protein. Among fewer than 2,000,000 distinct CDR3 sequences, 30% to 40% were seen once, and the ten largest hold roughly 10%. Trimming cost V 4 bases and J 7 bases; bases outside gene matches: 11. CDR1 and CDR2 (germline): SGHTA, FQGTGA. The CDR3 length is 17 residues. This clonotype was obtained from a woman in her 30s in good health. V gene TRBV7-3 combines with J gene TRBJ2-2; TRBD2 matches at 11 bases. The specimen was blood. The CDR3 region is CASSSSWLAGGGGELFF. The CDR3 nucleotides read TGTGCCAGCAGCTCAAGCTGGCTAGCGGGAGGAGGCGGGGAGCTGTTTTTT.